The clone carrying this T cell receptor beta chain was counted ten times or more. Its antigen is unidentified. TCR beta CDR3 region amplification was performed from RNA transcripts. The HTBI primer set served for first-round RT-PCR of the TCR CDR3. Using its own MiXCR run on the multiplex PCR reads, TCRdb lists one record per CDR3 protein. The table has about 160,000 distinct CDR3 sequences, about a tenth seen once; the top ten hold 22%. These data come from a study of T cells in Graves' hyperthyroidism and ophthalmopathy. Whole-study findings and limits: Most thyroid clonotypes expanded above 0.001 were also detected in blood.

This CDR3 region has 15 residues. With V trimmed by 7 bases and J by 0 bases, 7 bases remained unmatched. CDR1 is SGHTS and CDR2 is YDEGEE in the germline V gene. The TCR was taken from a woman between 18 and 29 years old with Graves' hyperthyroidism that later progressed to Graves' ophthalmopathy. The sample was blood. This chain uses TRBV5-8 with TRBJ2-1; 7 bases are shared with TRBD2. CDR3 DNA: TGTGCCAGCCGGGGGGTTAGTTTCTCCTACAATGAGCAGTTCTTC. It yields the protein CASRGVSFSYNEQFF. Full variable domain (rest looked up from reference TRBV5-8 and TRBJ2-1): EAGVTQSPTHLIKTRGQQATLRCSPISGHTSVYWYQQALGLGLQFLLWYDEGEERNRGNFPPRFSGRQFPNYSSELNVNALELEDSALYLCASRGVSFSYNEQFFGPGTRLTVL.